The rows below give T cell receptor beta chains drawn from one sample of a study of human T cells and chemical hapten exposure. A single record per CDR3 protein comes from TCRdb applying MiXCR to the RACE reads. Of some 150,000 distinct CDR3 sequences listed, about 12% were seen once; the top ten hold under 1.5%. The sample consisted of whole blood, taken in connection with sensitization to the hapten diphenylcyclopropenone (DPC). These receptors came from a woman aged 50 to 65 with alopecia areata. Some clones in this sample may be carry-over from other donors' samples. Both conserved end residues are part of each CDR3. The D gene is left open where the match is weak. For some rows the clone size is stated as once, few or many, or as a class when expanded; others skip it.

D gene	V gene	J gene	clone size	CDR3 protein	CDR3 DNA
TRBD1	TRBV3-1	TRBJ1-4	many	CASSQPSLGQGALRLFF	TGTGCCAGCAGCCAACCGAGCCTCGGACAGGGGGCGTTACGACTGTTTTTT
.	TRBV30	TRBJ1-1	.	CAWSRAVTEAFF	TGTGCCTGGAGTAGGGCAGTTACTGAAGCTTTCTTT
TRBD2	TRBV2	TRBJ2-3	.	CASSDRAGGFADTQYF	TGTGCCAGCAGTGACAGAGCGGGAGGTTTCGCAGATACGCAGTATTTT
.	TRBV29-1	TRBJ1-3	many	CSVEGFGGTGNTIYF	TGCAGCGTTGAAGGGTTTGGAGGGACGGGAAACACCATATATTTT
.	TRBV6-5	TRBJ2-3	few	CASSYTGMTDTQYF	TGTGCCAGCAGTTATACGGGGATGACAGATACGCAGTATTTT
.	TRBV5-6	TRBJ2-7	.	CASSLGTADEQYF	TGTGCCAGCAGCTTGGGGACAGCGGACGAGCAGTACTTC
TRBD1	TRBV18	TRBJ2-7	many	CASSRLPGQGRYEQYF	TGTGCCAGCTCACGGTTGCCTGGACAGGGGAGGTACGAGCAGTACTTC
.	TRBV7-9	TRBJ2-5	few	CASSSTRTHQETQYF	TGTGCCAGCAGCTCCACCAGGACCCACCAAGAGACCCAGTACTTC
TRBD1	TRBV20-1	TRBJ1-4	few	CSAQGTGGGEKLFF	TGCAGTGCCCAGGGGACAGGGGGCGGTGAAAAACTGTTTTTT
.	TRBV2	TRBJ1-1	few	CASSEALRSTEAFF	TGTGCCAGCAGTGAAGCTCTGAGGAGCACTGAAGCTTTCTTT
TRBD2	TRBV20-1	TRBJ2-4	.	CSASMLAGGPSKNIQYF	TGCAGTGCTAGTATGTTAGCGGGAGGGCCCTCCAAAAACATTCAGTACTTC
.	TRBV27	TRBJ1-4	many	CASSSPSRAPNEKLFF	TGTGCCAGCAGTAGCCCCTCCAGGGCTCCTAATGAAAAACTGTTTTTT
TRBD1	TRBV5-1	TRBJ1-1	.	CASSLETGVTEAFF	TGCGCCAGCAGCTTGGAGACAGGGGTCACTGAAGCTTTCTTT
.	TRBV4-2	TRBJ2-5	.	CASSPKPGARETQYF	TGTGCCAGCAGCCCGAAGCCTGGGGCGCGAGAGACCCAGTACTTC
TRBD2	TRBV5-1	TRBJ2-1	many	CASSLVAGLRNNEQFF	TGCGCCAGCAGCTTGGTAGCGGGACTAAGAAACAATGAGCAGTTCTTC
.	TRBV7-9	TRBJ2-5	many	CASSLAGGMETQYF	TGTGCCAGCAGCTTAGCCGGGGGCATGGAGACCCAGTACTTC
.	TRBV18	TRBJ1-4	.	CASSPLGLGNEKLFF	TGTGCCAGCTCACCACTCGGCTTGGGGAATGAAAAACTGTTTTTT
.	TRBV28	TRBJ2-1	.	CASSLYRDREQFF	TGTGCCAGCAGTTTGTACAGGGACCGGGAGCAGTTCTTC
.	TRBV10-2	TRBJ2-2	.	CASRGANTGELFF	TGCGCCAGCCGCGGGGCGAACACCGGGGAGCTGTTTTTT
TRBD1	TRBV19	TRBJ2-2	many	CASSMGTVNTGELFF	TGTGCCAGTAGTATGGGGACAGTGAACACCGGGGAGCTGTTTTTT
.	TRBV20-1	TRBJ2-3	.	CSARDQGRLRDTQYF	TGCAGTGCTAGAGATCAAGGACGTTTGAGGGATACGCAGTATTTT
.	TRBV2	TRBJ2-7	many	CASNGVTLGGEQYF	TGTGCCAGCAATGGGGTCACTCTTGGAGGGGAGCAGTACTTC
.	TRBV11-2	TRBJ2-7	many	CASSLQSHGNEQYF	TGTGCCAGCAGCTTACAGTCTCACGGGAACGAGCAGTACTTC
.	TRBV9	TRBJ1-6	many	CASRGGLGNSPLHF	TGTGCCAGCAGGGGGGGGCTTGGTAATTCACCCCTCCACTTT
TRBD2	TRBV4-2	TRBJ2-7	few	CASSQDASGSYEQYF	TGTGCCAGCAGCCAAGATGCTAGCGGGAGCTACGAGCAGTACTTC
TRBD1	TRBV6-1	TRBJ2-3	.	CASSGPTGTGADTQYF	TGTGCCAGCAGTGGACCCACCGGGACAGGGGCAGATACGCAGTATTTT
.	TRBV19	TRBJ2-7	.	CASSSERESEQYF	TGTGCCAGTAGTTCAGAACGTGAATCCGAGCAGTACTTC
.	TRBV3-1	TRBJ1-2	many	CASSLRQAYGYTF	TGTGCCAGCAGCTTGCGACAGGCCTATGGCTACACCTTC
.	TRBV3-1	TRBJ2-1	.	CASSQSDNEQFF	TGTGCCAGCAGCCAGTCCGACAATGAGCAGTTCTTC
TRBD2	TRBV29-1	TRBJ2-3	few	CSVEDGGGDTQYF	TGCAGCGTTGAAGATGGCGGGGGAGATACGCAGTATTTT
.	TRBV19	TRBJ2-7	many	CASKGVKAEQYF	TGTGCCAGTAAAGGGGTAAAAGCCGAGCAGTACTTC
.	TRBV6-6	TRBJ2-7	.	CASSWENEQYF	TGTGCCAGCAGTTGGGAGAACGAGCAGTACTTC
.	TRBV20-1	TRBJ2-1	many	CSASRSRGADEQFF	TGCAGTGCTAGCCGGTCACGGGGAGCGGATGAGCAGTTCTTC
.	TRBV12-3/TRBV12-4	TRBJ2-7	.	CASSLWRSSYEQYF	TGTGCCAGCAGTTTGTGGAGGTCCTCCTACGAGCAGTACTTC
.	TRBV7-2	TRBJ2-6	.	CASSFAFSGANVLTF	TGTGCCAGCAGCTTCGCCTTCTCTGGGGCCAACGTCCTGACTTTC
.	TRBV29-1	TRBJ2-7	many	CSVEDPLAYEQYF	TGCAGCGTTGAAGATCCCCTAGCCTACGAGCAGTACTTC
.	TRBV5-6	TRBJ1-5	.	CASSFRVITRDQPQHF	TGTGCCAGCAGCTTTCGCGTCATCACAAGGGATCAGCCCCAGCATTTT
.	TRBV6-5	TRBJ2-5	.	CASSYTNVGETQYF	TGTGCCAGCAGTTACACAAACGTCGGGGAGACCCAGTACTTC
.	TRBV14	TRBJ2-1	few	CASRGGQKNEQFF	TGTGCCAGCCGCGGGGGACAGAAGAATGAGCAGTTCTTC
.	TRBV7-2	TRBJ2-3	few	CASSLVTGPPPRTDTQYF	TGTGCCAGCAGCCTCGTAACCGGGCCCCCTCCAAGAACAGATACGCAGTATTTT
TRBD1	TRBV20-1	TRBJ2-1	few	CSAWGQGDEQFF	TGCAGTGCTTGGGGACAGGGGGATGAGCAGTTCTTC
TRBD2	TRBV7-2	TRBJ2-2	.	CASSPRAGPGELFF	TGTGCCAGCAGCCCACGAGCGGGACCCGGGGAGCTGTTTTTT